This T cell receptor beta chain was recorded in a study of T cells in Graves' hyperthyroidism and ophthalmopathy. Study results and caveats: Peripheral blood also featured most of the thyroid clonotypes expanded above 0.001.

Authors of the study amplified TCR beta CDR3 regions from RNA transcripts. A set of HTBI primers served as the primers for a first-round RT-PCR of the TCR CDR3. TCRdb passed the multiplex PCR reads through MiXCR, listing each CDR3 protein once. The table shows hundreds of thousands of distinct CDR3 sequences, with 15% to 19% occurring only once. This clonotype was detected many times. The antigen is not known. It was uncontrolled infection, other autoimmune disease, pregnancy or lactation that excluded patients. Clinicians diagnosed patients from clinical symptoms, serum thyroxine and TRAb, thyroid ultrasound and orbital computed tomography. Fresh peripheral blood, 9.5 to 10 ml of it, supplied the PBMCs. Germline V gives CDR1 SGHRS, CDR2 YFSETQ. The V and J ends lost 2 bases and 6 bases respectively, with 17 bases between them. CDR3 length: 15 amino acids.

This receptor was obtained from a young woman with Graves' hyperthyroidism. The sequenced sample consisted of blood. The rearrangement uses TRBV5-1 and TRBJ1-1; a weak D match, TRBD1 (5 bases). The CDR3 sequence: CASSLDSRRSPEAFF. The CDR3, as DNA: TGCGCCAGCAGCTTAGACAGCCGAAGGTCCCCTGAAGCTTTCTTT.